A single sample is the source of the 19 T cell receptor beta chains below, sequenced in a study of T cells in Graves' hyperthyroidism and ophthalmopathy. Amplification targeted TCR beta CDR3 regions from RNA transcripts. TCR CDR3 regions were first amplified by RT-PCR with HTBI primers. TCRdb analysed the multiplex PCR reads with MiXCR anew, one entry per CDR3 protein. The sample holds over 250,000 distinct CDR3 sequences, about 15% seen once. Material: blood. These receptors all stem from a woman aged 55-75 years with Graves' ophthalmopathy.

The sample holds many counts of this clonotype. V and J are TRBV11-2 and TRBJ2-1; tentative D call: TRBD2 (5 bases). Germline V gene sequence: CDR1 SGHAT, CDR2 FQNNGV. V shed 2 bases and J shed 2 bases, with 10 bases lying between them. The CDR3 runs to 15 residues. The chain's CDR3 is CASSLISGTYNEQFF. The CDR3 DNA reads TGTGCCAGCAGCTTAATAAGCGGAACCTACAATGAGCAGTTCTTC.

This chain joins TRBV25-1 and TRBJ2-4; TRBD2 matches 7 bases. Trimming cost V 5 bases and J 0 bases; bases outside gene matches: 7. CDR3 length equals 16 residues. Germline CDR1 reads MGHDK; CDR2 reads SYGVNS. CDR3 loop: CASSWSGEIAKNIQYF. DNA of the CDR3: TGTGCCAGCAGTTGGAGCGGGGAGATAGCCAAAAACATTCAGTACTTC.

J is TRBJ1-1 and V is TRBV10-3; D may be TRBD1 (5 bases). The CDR3 is made up of 14 amino acids. The V gene lost 7 bases and the J gene lost 4 bases, with 16 bases spanning the gap. Per the germline V gene, CDR1 is ENHRY and CDR2 is SYGVKD. CDR3 sequence: CAIIGGSEGTEAFF. CDR3 bases: TGTGCCATCATTGGGGGGTCCGAGGGCACTGAAGCTTTCTTT.

The V call is TRBV20-1, the J call TRBJ1-5; tentative D call: TRBD1 (6 bases). The CDR3 contains 13 residues. V gave up 5 bases and J gave up 0 bases, with 8 bases separating them. CDR1 is DFQATT, CDR2 SNEGSKA, per germline (reference sequence). This CDR3 is CSASRGSNQPQHF. The CDR3 nucleotides are TGCAGTGCTTCCAGGGGTAGCAATCAGCCCCAGCATTTT.

Only a few counts were recorded for this clonotype. The genes are TRBV12-3 or TRBV12-4 and TRBJ1-6, with no clear D. The CDR3 is 14 amino acids. V lost 6 bases to trimming and J lost 7 bases, with 13 bases between them. The CDR3 nucleotides are TGTGCCAGCAGGGAAGGACGGAGAAATTCACCCCTCCACTTT. Amino acid sequence: CASREGRRNSPLHF.

This clonotype was found many times. The chain recombines TRBV6-1 with TRBJ2-7; D is uncertain. Germline V gene lookup returns CDR1 MNHNS and CDR2 SASEGT. The CDR3 is made up of 13 amino acids. V dropped 6 bases and J dropped 3 bases, with 12 bases sitting between them. The CDR3 nucleotides read TGTGCCAGCAGCCAAGCCCCCCGCTACGAGCAGTACTTC. As protein: CASSQAPRYEQYF.

This clonotype was counted a few times. J is TRBJ2-2 and V is TRBV10-2; TRBD2 aligns across 7 bases. Per the germline V gene, CDR1 is WSHSY and CDR2 is SAAADI. J lost 3 bases, V lost 6 bases, and 4 bases had no gene match. This CDR3 contains 14 residues. For the CDR3, the DNA is TGCGCCAGCAGAAGCGGGGCCCACACCGGGGAGCTGTTTTTT. It specifies CASRSGAHTGELFF.

The CDR3 loop is CASSSPQGGAAGEQFF. In DNA form, the CDR3 reads TGCGCCAGCAGCTCCCCCCAGGGGGGTGCTGCCGGGGAGCAGTTCTTC. V gene TRBV5-1 combines with J gene TRBJ2-1; possible D gene TRBD1, 7 bases. CDR1 and CDR2 from the germline V gene are SGHRS and YFSETQ. Trimming pared 3 bases from V and 10 bases from J, leaving 23 bases between. This CDR3 contains 16 residues.

This clonotype appeared many times. Here the CDR3 DNA reads TGTGCCAGCAGGGGTGGGACAGTGAACACTGAAGCTTTCTTT. This codes for CASRGGTVNTEAFF. The chain is built from TRBV28 and TRBJ1-1; 7 bases match TRBD1. CDR1 is MDHEN, CDR2 SYDVKM, per germline. The CDR3 totals 14 residues. Germline trimming cut 6 bases from V and 0 bases from J; bases unmatched to any gene: 4.

As regards this clonotype: The CDR3 ends on some other residue instead of the conserved phenylalanine or tryptophan, so this is likely a read error. The chain combines TRBV6-1 with TRBJ2-2; 11 bases align to TRBD1. With V trimmed by 8 bases and J by 7 bases, 6 bases remained unmatched. The CDR3 consists of 14 residues. Germline CDR1 reads MNHNS; CDR2 reads SASEGT. The CDR3 here is CASGGQGADGELFS. The CDR3 region has the DNA TGTGCCAGCGGAGGACAGGGGGCGGACGGGGAGCTGTTTTCT.

In regard to this clonotype: A single base separates this from a much larger clone, so it may be a read error. V and J are TRBV5-6 and TRBJ2-1; D uncertain. The CDR3 consists of 16 residues. The germline V gene has CDR1 SGHDT and CDR2 YYEEEE. CDR3 sequence (DNA): TGTGCCACCAGCTTGAAAAGTGGAAATACCTACAATGAGCAGTTCTTC. Protein: CATSLKSGNTYNEQFF.

This clonotype was observed a few times. The chain carries TRBV7-9 and TRBJ1-5, with TRBD1 matching 11 bases. CDR3 length: 17 amino acids. Looked up from germline, CDR1 is SEHNR and CDR2 is FQNEAQ (reference sequence). V shed 4 bases, J shed 0 bases, and the junction held 5 bases outside the gene matches. The CDR3 is CASSSGQGAYSNQPQHF. The CDR3 DNA follows: TGTGCCAGCAGCTCAGGACAGGGGGCCTATAGCAATCAGCCCCAGCATTTT. The full variable domain, in which reference TRBV7-9 and TRBJ1-5 provide the parts outside the CDR3, is DTGVSQNPRHKITKRGQNVTFRCDPISEHNRLYWYRQTLGQGPEFLTYFQNEAQLEKSRLLSDRFSAERPKGSFSTLEIQRTEQGDSAMYLCASSSGQGAYSNQPQHFGDGTRLSIL.

As concerns this clonotype: A read error may be the cause here, since a much bigger clone is one base away. The chain recombines TRBV2 with TRBJ2-7, with D possibly called TRBD1 or TRBD2 (5 bases each). Germline CDR1 is SNHLY and CDR2 is FYNNEI. This CDR3 is built from 15 residues. This CDR3 reads CTSPPRSGGALEQYF. The DNA of the CDR3 is TGTACCAGCCCCCCCCGCTCTGGGGGTGCCCTCGAGCAGTACTTC.

This clonotype showed up many times. As DNA, the CDR3 is TGTGCCAGCAGTGAAGTCGGACAGGGTGGCAATCAGCCCCAGCATTTT. Its translation is CASSEVGQGGNQPQHF. The rearrangement joins TRBV6-1 to TRBJ1-5; TRBD1 aligns across 8 bases. The CDR3 is 16 residues long. Trimming cost V 1 base and J 2 bases; bases outside gene matches: 4. From germline, CDR1 is MNHNS and CDR2 SASEGT.

At least ten counts were recorded for this clonotype. The chain employs TRBV6-5 and TRBJ2-5, with 12 bases identical to TRBD1. Germline V CDR1 and CDR2: MNHEY, SVGAGI. The CDR3 is 20 amino acids. The junction had 15 bases not matched to a gene; V was cut back by 0 bases and J by 4 bases. CDR3 amino acids: CASSYSPMRRDRGLGETQYF. DNA for the CDR3: TGTGCCAGCAGTTACTCCCCGATGCGCCGGGACAGGGGGCTCGGAGAGACCCAGTACTTC.

This clonotype has a count of ten or more. This sequence joins TRBV7-2 and TRBJ1-1; perhaps TRBD1 as D (6 bases). The CDR3 totals 13 residues. The V end lost 1 base, the J end lost 11 bases, and 14 bases lay between the germline ends. Germline CDR1 and CDR2: SGHTA and FQGNSA. The CDR3 sequence: CASSLEGGREAFF. CDR3 in DNA: TGTGCCAGCAGCTTAGAAGGGGGGCGAGAGGCTTTCTTT.

This clonotype was counted many times. The gene calls are TRBV7-3 and TRBJ2-1; weak D call: TRBD2 (6 bases). CDR3 length equals 14 residues. The V end lost 5 bases, the J end lost 0 bases, and 8 bases lay between the germline ends. Germline loops: CDR1 SGHTA, CDR2 FQGTGA. Here the CDR3 DNA reads TGTGCCAGCAGCCCGACTAGCTCCTACAATGAGCAGTTCTTC. It codes for CASSPTSSYNEQFF.

The V and J genes are TRBV6-1 and TRBJ1-4, with 7 bases lining up with TRBD1. Germline trimming cut 7 bases from V and 7 bases from J; bases unmatched to any gene: 12. The germline gives CDR1 MNHNS, CDR2 SASEGT. CDR3 size: 15 residues. CDR3 in amino acids: CASTSPGTAGEKLFF. The CDR3 DNA is TGTGCCAGCACCTCCCCCGGGACAGCCGGTGAAAAACTGTTTTTT.

The sample holds a few counts of this clonotype. This rearrangement joins TRBV5-1 to TRBJ1-6; the D gene is possibly TRBD1 (6 bases). The CDR3 covers 14 residues. V lost 4 bases, J lost 7 bases, and 12 bases lay in between. CDR1 is SGHRS, CDR2 YFSETQ, per germline. The CDR3 is CASSQQGQNSPLHF. The CDR3 region has the DNA TGCGCCAGCAGCCAACAGGGCCAGAATTCACCCCTCCACTTT.